This T cell receptor (beta chain) derives from a study of blood T cells in healthy people across ages. The use of a sample-barcoded 5' primer and a J-beta primer mix characterized a second PCR of roughly 7 to 11 cycles. TCRdb re-called the 5' RACE reads with MiXCR, one entry per CDR3 protein. The sample has about 1.4 million distinct CDR3 sequences, roughly 60% seen once. Trimming removed 5 bases from V and 5 bases from J, with 12 bases in between. Germline CDR1 reads MNHNS; CDR2 reads SASEGT. There are 13 residues in the CDR3. This clonotype was sampled from a young man in good health. The chain uses TRBV6-1 and TRBJ1-1; D gene ambiguous. The sequenced material came from blood. CDR3 coding DNA: TGTGCCAGCAGTTCGGACCAGTGGACTGAAGCTTTCTTT. Protein product: CASSSDQWTEAFF.